These 5 T cell receptor beta chains share one sample of origin, sequenced in a study of T cells in localized non-small cell lung cancer. TCRdb's copy holds only in-frame clones and misses some; the assay was immunoSEQ multiplex PCR. The table includes under 15,000 clones, roughly 84% detected once. The sample consisted of peripheral blood, taken before any cancer treatment. These receptors all stem from a male donor at least 60 years old with stage III lung adenocarcinoma.

The chain is built from TRBV5-6 and TRBJ2-1, with D maybe TRBD2 (6 bases). Germline-derived CDR1 and CDR2 are SGHDT and YYEEEE. The CDR3 has 18 amino acids. Between the trimmed V and J ends, which lost 4 bases and 2 bases, there was a span of 22 bases. The CDR3 is CASSPMLSGWGAYNEQFF. Written as DNA, the CDR3 is TGTGCCAGCAGCCCTATGCTGTCCGGATGGGGGGCCTACAATGAGCAGTTCTTC.

In its sample, this clone was seen once. This rearrangement joins TRBV15 to TRBJ2-3, with a possible D match to TRBD1 (6 bases). The V gene lost 1 base and the J gene lost 1 base, with 12 bases spanning the gap. Germline CDR1 LNHNV, CDR2 YYDKDF (reference sequence). The CDR3 is made up of 16 amino acids. The CDR3 protein is CATSRVRGQGTDTQYF. CDR3 nucleotides: TGTGCCACCAGCAGAGTAAGGGGACAAGGCACAGATACGCAGTATTTT. Full variable domain (remainder filled in from reference TRBV15 and TRBJ2-3): DAMVIQNPRYQVTQFGKPVTLSCSQTLNHNVMYWYQQKSSQAPKLLFHYYDKDFNNEADTPDNFQSRRPNTSFCFLDIRSPGLGDTAMYLCATSRVRGQGTDTQYFGPGTRLTVL.

The V and J genes are TRBV7-9 and TRBJ2-6; the D is unclear. V was cut by 6 bases and J by 4 bases, with 10 bases left in between. The CDR3 is 14 residues long. CDR1 SEHNR and CDR2 FQNEAQ come from the germline V gene (reference sequence). The CDR3 DNA sequence: TGTGCCAGCAGTCTTCCCCCCGGGGCCAACGTCCTGACTTTC. Translated, it gives CASSLPPGANVLTF.

This chain connects TRBV30 to TRBJ2-2; tentative D call: TRBD2 (5 bases). Germline loops: CDR1 GTSNPN, CDR2 SVGIG (reference sequence). The V and J ends lost 0 bases and 1 base respectively, with 12 bases between them. The CDR3 has 16 amino acids. The CDR3 sequence: CAWSVFGRVNTGELFF. The CDR3 DNA reads TGTGCCTGGAGTGTATTTGGGAGAGTGAACACCGGGGAGCTGTTTTTT.

CDR3 protein: CASSPFVTSGGSLNEQFF. The CDR3 DNA sequence: TGTGCCAGCTCACCATTTGTGACTAGCGGGGGAAGTTTAAATGAGCAGTTCTTC. The chain is built from TRBV18 and TRBJ2-1; TRBD2 agrees at 12 bases. The CDR3 has 18 amino acids. Trimming at V came to 2 bases and at J to 7 bases, leaving 12 bases not matched to a gene. Germline loops: CDR1 KGHSH, CDR2 LQKENI.